The 14 T cell receptor beta chains presented below share a single source sample, sequenced in a study of blood T cells in healthy people across ages. A second PCR, run for about 7 to 11 cycles, used a sample-barcoded 5' primer plus a J-beta primer mix. MiXCR, run by TCRdb on the 5' RACE reads, gives a single entry per CDR3 protein. The sample shows under 1,000,000 distinct CDR3 sequences, about 45% of them seen only once. Sequenced: blood. These receptors were collected from an elderly man in good health.

The chain links TRBV28 to TRBJ2-1; no clear D gene. The CDR3 loop spans 13 amino acids. CDR1 MDHEN and CDR2 SYDVKM come from the germline V gene. V lost 2 bases and J 5 bases, leaving 7 bases between the germline ends. CDR3: CASSLTRNNEQFF. The CDR3 DNA reads TGTGCCAGCAGTTTAACCAGAAACAATGAGCAGTTCTTC.

The chain joins TRBV20-1 to TRBJ2-3; D assignment may be TRBD1 or TRBD2 (6 bases each). The germline V gene encodes CDR1 DFQATT and CDR2 SNEGSKA (reference sequence). The CDR3 sequence is 13 residues long. The ends were cut back, 4 bases at V and 7 bases at J, with 15 bases in the middle. CDR3 sequence reads: CSATRWGAYTQYF. In nucleotides, the CDR3 is TGCAGTGCTACCCGTTGGGGGGCCTATACGCAGTATTTT.

Here the CDR3 DNA reads TGTGCCAGCAGTTACTCCCGACAGGGACAAAAGGATGAGCAGTACTTC. Residues: CASSYSRQGQKDEQYF. This chain joins TRBV6-6 and TRBJ2-5, with 7 bases aligning to TRBD1. The germline CDR1 and CDR2 sequences are MNHNY and SVGAGI (reference sequence). The CDR3 extends over 16 amino acids. Losses at the gene ends were 0 bases for V and 11 bases for J; bases not matched to a gene: 15.

This clonotype appeared a few times. The chain uses TRBV12-3 or TRBV12-4 and TRBJ1-4; 8 nucleotides match TRBD1. The CDR3 has 15 residues. With V trimmed by 8 bases and J by 5 bases, 10 bases remained unmatched. CDR3 amino acids: CASGSLRTGNEKLFF. CDR3 nucleotide sequence: TGTGCCAGCGGGTCCCTCCGGACAGGGAATGAAAAACTGTTTTTT.

The V and J genes are TRBV21-1 and TRBJ2-4; the listed D gene, TRBD1, was not tested against the DNA. Near its end, the DNA agrees better with TRBJ2-7, so the J call may be wrong. TRBV21-1 is noted as a pseudogene. CDR3 size: 16 residues. DNA for the CDR3: TGTGCCAGCAGCAGCAGCAAGGGACAGGGGGCTCGCGAGCAGTACTTC. Translating gives CASSSSKGQGAREQYF.

With regard to this clonotype: The CDR3 end shows no conserved phenylalanine or tryptophan, and so a read error is likely. The chain combines TRBV4-3 with TRBJ2-7; 11 bases are a match to TRBD2. V shed 4 bases and J 2 bases; nucleotides not matched to a gene: 4. Germline assignment: CDR1 LGHNA and CDR2 YSLEER. CDR3 length equals 15 residues. CDR3 protein: CASSRGLAETYEQYC. The DNA of the CDR3 is TGCGCCAGCAGCCGGGGACTAGCGGAGACCTACGAGCAGTACTGC.

The chain uses TRBV11-3 and TRBJ2-3; either TRBD1 or TRBD2 may supply D (5 bases each). Germline V gene sequence: CDR1 SGHNT, CDR2 YENEEA. The CDR3 has 15 amino acids. V lost 4 bases and J 2 bases, leaving 13 bases between the germline ends. CDR3 protein: CASSSGTAYTDTQYF. CDR3 DNA: TGTGCCAGCAGCTCCGGGACCGCTTACACAGATACGCAGTATTTT.

There are many counts of this clonotype. The rearrangement uses TRBV10-1 and TRBJ2-3; maybe TRBD2 (5 bases). Looked up from germline, CDR1 is WNHNN and CDR2 is SYGVQD (reference sequence). The CDR3 is made up of 16 amino acids. Trimming stripped 0 bases from V and 8 bases from J, with 18 bases between. CDR3 loop: CASSESTLRNEGTQYF. The CDR3 nucleotides read TGCGCCAGCAGTGAGTCGACTCTGCGGAACGAGGGTACGCAGTATTTT.

The J gene is TRBJ2-1, the V gene TRBV29-1; D call uncertain. Germline loops: CDR1 SQVTM, CDR2 ANQGSEA. Trimming stripped 8 bases from V and 0 bases from J, with 14 bases between. The CDR3 length is 14 residues. The CDR3 bases are TGCAGCTCAGAGGCAGTGGACTCCTACAATGAGCAGTTCTTC. Translation: CSSEAVDSYNEQFF.

In DNA form, the CDR3 reads TGTGCCAGCAGTAAGAGACTAGCGGGATACGAGCAGTACTTC. The encoded protein is CASSKRLAGYEQYF. The rearrangement uses TRBV27 and TRBJ2-7; 11 bases map to TRBD2. Looked up from germline, CDR1 is MNHEY and CDR2 is SMNVEV (reference sequence). V shed 5 bases, J shed 4 bases, and the junction held 4 bases outside the gene matches. This CDR3 has 14 residues.

The chain uses TRBV15 and TRBJ2-3; D is unresolved. Deletions cut 2 bases from V and 6 bases from J, with 9 bases between. Per germline, CDR1 LNHNV and CDR2 YYDKDF (reference sequence). This CDR3 contains 13 residues. CDR3 loop: CATSRRVGDTQYF. CDR3 sequence (DNA): TGTGCCACCAGCAGACGGGTTGGGGATACGCAGTATTTT.

This clonotype has a single count. The DNA is omitted, as the CDR3 cannot be located on it reliably, and the CDR3 follows TCRdb's listing. V gene TRBV12-3 or TRBV12-4 combines with J gene TRBJ2-3; TRBD2 was called by the table and not checked on the DNA. The CDR3 is 13 amino acids in total, end residues counted. The CDR3 region is CASSFGGGAVGYF.

CDR3 amino acids: CASSPPYGTAEAFF. CDR3 sequence (DNA): TGTGCCAGCTCACCACCTTACGGGACCGCCGAAGCTTTCTTT. This rearrangement joins TRBV18 to TRBJ1-1, with D possibly TRBD1 on 5 matching bases. The V end lost 0 bases, the J end lost 8 bases, and 13 bases lay between the germline ends. The CDR3 spans 14 residues. Germline assignment: CDR1 KGHSH and CDR2 LQKENI.

The gene calls are TRBV7-9 and TRBJ1-1; the match to TRBD1 covers 10 bases. Looked up from germline, CDR1 is SEHNR and CDR2 is FQNEAQ (reference sequence). J gave up 4 bases and V 9 bases, and 11 bases lay outside the gene matches. CDR3 length equals 15 residues. CDR3 nucleotide sequence: TGTGCCAGTAGCACACCGGGACAGGGGACCACTGAAGCTTTCTTT. Translating gives CASSTPGQGTTEAFF.